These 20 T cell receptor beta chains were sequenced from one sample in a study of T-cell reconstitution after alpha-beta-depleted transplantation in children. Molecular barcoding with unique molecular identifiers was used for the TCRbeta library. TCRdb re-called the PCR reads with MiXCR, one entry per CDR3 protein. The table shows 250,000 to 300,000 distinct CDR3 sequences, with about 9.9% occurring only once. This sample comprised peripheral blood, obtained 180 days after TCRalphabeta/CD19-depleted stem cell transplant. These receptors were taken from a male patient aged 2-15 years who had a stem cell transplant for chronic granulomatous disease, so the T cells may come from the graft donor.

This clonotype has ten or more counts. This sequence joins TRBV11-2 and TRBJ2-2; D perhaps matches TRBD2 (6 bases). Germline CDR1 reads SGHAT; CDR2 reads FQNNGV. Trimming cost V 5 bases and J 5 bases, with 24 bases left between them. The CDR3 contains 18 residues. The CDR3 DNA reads TGTGCCAGCAGCCAAACGGGACTTCCGAGATTAAAAACCGGGGAGCTGTTTTTT. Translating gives CASSQTGLPRLKTGELFF.

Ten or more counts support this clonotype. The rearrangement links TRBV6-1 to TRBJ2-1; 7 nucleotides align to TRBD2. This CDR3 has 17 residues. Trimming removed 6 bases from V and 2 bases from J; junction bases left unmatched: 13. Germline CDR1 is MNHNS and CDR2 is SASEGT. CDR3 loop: CASRPPLGRTTYNEQFF. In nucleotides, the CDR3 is TGTGCCAGCAGGCCCCCCCTCGGGAGGACGACCTACAATGAGCAGTTCTTC.

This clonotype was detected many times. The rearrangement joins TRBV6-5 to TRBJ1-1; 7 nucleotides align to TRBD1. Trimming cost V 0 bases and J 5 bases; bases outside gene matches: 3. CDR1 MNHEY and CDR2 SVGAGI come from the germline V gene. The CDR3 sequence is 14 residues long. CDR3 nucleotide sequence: TGTGCCAGCAGTTACTCTACAGGGGTTACTGAAGCTTTCTTT. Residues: CASSYSTGVTEAFF.

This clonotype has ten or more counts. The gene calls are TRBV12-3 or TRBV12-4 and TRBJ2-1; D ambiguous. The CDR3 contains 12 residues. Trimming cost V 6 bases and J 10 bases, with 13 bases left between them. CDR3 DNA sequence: TGTGCCAGCAGCGCCCTAGTGAGGGAGCAGTTCTTC. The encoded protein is CASSALVREQFF.

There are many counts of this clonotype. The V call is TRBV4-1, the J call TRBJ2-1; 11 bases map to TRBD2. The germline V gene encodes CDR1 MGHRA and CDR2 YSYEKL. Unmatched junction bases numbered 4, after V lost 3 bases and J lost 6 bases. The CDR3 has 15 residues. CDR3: CASSHPSGGPNEQFF. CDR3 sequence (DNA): TGCGCCAGCAGCCATCCTAGCGGGGGGCCCAATGAGCAGTTCTTC.

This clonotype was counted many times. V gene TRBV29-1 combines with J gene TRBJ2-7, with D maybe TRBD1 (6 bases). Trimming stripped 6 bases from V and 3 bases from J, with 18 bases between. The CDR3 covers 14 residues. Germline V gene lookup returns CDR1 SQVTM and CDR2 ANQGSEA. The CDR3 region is CSVQDYGQNYEQYF. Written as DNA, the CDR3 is TGCAGCGTGCAAGATTACGGACAGAACTACGAGCAGTACTTC.

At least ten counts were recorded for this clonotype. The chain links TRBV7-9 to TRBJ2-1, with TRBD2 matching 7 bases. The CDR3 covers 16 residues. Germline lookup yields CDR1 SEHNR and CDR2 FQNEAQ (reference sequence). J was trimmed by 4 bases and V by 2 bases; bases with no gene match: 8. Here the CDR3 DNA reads TGTGCCAGCAGCTTAAGAAGCGGGGACCTTTACAATGAGCAGTTCTTC. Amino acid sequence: CASSLRSGDLYNEQFF. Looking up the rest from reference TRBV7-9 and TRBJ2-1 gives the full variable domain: DTGVSQNPRHKITKRGQNVTFRCDPISEHNRLYWYRQTLGQGPEFLTYFQNEAQLEKSRLLSDRFSAERPKGSFSTLEIQRTEQGDSAMYLCASSLRSGDLYNEQFFGPGTRLTVL.

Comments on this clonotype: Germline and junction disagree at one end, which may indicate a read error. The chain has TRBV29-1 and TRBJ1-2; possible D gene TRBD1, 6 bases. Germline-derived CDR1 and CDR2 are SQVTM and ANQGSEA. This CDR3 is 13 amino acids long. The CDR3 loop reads CSDEVTQGYGYTF. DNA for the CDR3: TGCAGCGATGAAGTCACTCAGGGGTATGGCTACACCTTC.

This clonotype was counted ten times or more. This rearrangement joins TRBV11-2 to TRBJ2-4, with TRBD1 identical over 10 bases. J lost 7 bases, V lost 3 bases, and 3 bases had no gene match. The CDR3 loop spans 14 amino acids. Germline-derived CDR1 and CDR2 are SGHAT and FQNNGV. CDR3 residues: CASSFWGQGNIQYF. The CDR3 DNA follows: TGTGCCAGCAGCTTTTGGGGACAGGGGAACATTCAGTACTTC.

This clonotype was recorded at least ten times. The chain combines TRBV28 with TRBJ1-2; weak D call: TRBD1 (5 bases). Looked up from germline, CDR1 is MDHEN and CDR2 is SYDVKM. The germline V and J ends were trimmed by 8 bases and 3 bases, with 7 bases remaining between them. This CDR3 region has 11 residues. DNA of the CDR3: TGTGCCAGCTGGGGGGACTATGGCTACACCTTC. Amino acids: CASWGDYGYTF.

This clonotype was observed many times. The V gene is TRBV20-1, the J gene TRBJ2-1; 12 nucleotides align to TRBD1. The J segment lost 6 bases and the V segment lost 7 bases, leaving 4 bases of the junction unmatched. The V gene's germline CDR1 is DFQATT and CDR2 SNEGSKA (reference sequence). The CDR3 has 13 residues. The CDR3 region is CSVPGQGANEQFF. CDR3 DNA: TGCAGTGTACCGGGACAGGGGGCCAATGAGCAGTTCTTC.

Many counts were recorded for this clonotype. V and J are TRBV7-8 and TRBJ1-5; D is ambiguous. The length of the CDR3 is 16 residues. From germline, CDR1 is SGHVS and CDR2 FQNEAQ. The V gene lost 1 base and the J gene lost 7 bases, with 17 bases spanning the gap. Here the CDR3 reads CASSLGGWDLKQPQHF. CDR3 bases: TGTGCCAGCAGCTTAGGGGGATGGGATTTGAAACAGCCCCAGCATTTT.

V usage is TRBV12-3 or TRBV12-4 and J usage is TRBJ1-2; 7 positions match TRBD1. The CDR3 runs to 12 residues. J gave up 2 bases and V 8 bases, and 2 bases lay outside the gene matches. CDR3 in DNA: TGTGCCAGCTGGACAGGCAACTATGGCTACACCTTC. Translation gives CASWTGNYGYTF.

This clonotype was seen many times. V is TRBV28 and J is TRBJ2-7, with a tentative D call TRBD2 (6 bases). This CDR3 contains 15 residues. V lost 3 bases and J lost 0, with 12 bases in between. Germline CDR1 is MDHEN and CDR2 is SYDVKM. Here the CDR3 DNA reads TGTGCCAGCAGTTTGAGCGGGCCGAGCTCCTACGAGCAGTACTTC. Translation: CASSLSGPSSYEQYF.

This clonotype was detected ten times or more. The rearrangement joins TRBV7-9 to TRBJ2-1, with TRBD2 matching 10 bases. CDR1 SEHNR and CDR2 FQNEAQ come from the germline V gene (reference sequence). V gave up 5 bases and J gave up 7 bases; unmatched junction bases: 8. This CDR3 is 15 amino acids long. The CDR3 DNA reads TGTGCCAGCAGCGCCGGGACTAGCGATAGGAATGAGCAGTTCTTC. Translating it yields CASSAGTSDRNEQFF.

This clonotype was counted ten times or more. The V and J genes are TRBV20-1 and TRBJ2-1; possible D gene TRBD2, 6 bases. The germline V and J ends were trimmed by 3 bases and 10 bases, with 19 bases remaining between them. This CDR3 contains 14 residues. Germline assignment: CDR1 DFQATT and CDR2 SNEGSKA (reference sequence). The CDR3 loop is CSASRAGFREEQFF. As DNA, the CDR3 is TGCAGTGCTAGCCGTGCGGGATTCCGAGAAGAGCAGTTCTTC.

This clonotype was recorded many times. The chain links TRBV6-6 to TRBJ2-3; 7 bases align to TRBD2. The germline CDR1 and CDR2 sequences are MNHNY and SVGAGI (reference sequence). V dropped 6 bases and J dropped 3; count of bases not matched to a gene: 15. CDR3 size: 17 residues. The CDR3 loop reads CASSRFGQTGGTDTQYF. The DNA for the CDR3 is TGTGCCAGCAGCCGATTTGGGCAAACGGGAGGAACAGATACGCAGTATTTT.

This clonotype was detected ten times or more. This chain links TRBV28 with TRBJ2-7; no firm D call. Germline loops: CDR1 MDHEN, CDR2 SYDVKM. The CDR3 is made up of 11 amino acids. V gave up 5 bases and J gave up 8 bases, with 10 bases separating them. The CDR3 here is CASSTTRQQYF. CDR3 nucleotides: TGTGCCAGCAGTACCACCCGGCAGCAGTACTTC.

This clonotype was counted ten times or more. This chain's CDR3 is CASSLFSGQASAANTGELFF. The CDR3 coding sequence is TGTGCCAGCAGCTTGTTTTCTGGGCAGGCGTCGGCCGCGAACACCGGGGAGCTGTTTTTT. This chain links TRBV5-6 with TRBJ2-2; D unclear. The CDR3 has 20 residues. Trimming removed 1 base from V and 0 bases from J, with 22 bases in between. Germline V gene lookup returns CDR1 SGHDT and CDR2 YYEEEE. Together with reference TRBV5-6 and TRBJ2-2, the CDR3 gives the full variable domain: DAGVTQSPTHLIKTRGQQVTLRCSPKSGHDTVSWYQQALGQGPQFIFQYYEEEERQRGNFPDRFSGHQFPNYSSELNVNALLLGDSALYLCASSLFSGQASAANTGELFFGEGSRLTVL.

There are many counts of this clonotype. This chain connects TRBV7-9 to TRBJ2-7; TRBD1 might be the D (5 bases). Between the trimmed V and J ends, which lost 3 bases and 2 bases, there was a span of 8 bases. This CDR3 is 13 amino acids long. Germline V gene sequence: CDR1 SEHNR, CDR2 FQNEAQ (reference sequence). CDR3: CASSFGQAYEQYF. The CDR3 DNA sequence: TGTGCCAGCAGCTTCGGACAAGCCTACGAGCAGTACTTC.